The source of this T cell receptor beta chain is a study of blood T cells in healthy people across ages. Study-wide results and caveats: One million T cells yielded diversity estimates that were considered underestimates. TCR beta diversity tracked closely with naive T cell percentage.

This clonotype has at least ten counts. No antigen is known for it. A J-beta primer mix and a sample-barcoded 5' primer were used in a second PCR of about 6 to 12 cycles. MiXCR, run by TCRdb on the 5' RACE reads, gives a single entry per CDR3 protein. The sample holds some 900,000 distinct CDR3 sequences, around 49% seen once. Each sample yielded at least 6 million isolated PBMCs. V lost 3 bases, J lost 4 bases, and 5 bases lay in between. The CDR3 is 12 residues long. The chain carries TRBV12-3 or TRBV12-4 and TRBJ2-3; D is uncertain. The material sequenced was blood. The sequence was obtained from a man aged 25 to 45 in good health. CDR3 residues: CASSFGPDTQYF. Written as DNA, the CDR3 is TGTGCCAGCAGTTTCGGGCCAGATACGCAGTATTTT.